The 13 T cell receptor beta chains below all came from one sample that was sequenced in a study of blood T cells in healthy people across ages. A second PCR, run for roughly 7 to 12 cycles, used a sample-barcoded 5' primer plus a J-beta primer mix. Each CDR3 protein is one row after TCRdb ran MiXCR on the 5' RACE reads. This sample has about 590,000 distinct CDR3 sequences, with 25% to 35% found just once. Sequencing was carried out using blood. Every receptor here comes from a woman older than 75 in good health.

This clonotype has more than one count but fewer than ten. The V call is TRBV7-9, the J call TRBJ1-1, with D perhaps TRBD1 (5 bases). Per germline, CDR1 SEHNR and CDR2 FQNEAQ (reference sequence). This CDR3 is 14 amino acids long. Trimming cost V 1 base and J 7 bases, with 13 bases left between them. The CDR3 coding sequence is TGTGCCAGCAGCTTAGATCCGGAGGGGAGTGAAGCTTTCTTT. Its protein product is CASSLDPEGSEAFF. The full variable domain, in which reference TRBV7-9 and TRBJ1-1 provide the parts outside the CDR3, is DTGVSQNPRHKITKRGQNVTFRCDPISEHNRLYWYRQTLGQGPEFLTYFQNEAQLEKSRLLSDRFSAERPKGSFSTLEIQRTEQGDSAMYLCASSLDPEGSEAFFGQGTRLTVV.

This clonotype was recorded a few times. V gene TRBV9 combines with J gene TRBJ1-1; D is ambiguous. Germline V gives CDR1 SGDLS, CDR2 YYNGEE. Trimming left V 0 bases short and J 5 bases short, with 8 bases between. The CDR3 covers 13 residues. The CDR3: CASSVERWTEAFF. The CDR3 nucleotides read TGTGCCAGCAGCGTAGAGCGGTGGACTGAAGCTTTCTTT.

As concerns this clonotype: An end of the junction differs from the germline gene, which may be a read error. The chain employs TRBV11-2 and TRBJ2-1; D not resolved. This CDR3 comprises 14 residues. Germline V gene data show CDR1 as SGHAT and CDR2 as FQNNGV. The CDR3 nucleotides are TGTGTCAGCAGCTTAGGTCAGTCCTACAATGAGCAGTTCTTC. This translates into CVSSLGQSYNEQFF.

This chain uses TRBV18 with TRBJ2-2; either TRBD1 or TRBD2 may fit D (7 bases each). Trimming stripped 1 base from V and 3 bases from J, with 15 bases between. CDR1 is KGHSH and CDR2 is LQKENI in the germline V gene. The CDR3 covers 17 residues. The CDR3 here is CASSPLGSGGDTGELFF. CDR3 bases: TGTGCCAGCTCACCACTCGGATCAGGGGGGGACACCGGGGAGCTGTTTTTT.

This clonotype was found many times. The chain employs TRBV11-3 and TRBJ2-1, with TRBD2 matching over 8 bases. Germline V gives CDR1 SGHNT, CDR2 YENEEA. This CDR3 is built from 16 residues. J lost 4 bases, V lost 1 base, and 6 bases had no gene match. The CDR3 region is CASSLVSGGEYNEQFF. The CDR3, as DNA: TGTGCCAGCAGCTTAGTATCGGGGGGGGAATACAATGAGCAGTTCTTC. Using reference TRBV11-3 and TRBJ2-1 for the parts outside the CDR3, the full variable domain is EAGVVQSPRYKIIEKKQPVAFWCNPISGHNTLYWYLQNLGQGPELLIRYENEEAVDDSQLPKDRFSAERLKGVDSTLKIQPAELGDSAVYLCASSLVSGGEYNEQFFGPGTRLTVL.

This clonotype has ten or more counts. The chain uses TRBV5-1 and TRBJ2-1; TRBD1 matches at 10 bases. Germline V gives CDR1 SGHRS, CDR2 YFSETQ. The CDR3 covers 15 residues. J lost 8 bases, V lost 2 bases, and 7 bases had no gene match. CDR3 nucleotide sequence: TGCGCCAGCAGCTTTAGGACAGGGGGTTTGGATGAGCAGTTCTTC. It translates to CASSFRTGGLDEQFF.

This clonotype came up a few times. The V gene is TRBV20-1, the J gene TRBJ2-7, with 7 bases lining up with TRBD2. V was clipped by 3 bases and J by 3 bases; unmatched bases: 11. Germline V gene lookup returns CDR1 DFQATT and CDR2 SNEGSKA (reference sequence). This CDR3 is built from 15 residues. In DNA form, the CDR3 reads TGCAGTGCTAGGGTCCCCCGCGGGGGTTTCTACGAGCAGTACTTC. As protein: CSARVPRGGFYEQYF.

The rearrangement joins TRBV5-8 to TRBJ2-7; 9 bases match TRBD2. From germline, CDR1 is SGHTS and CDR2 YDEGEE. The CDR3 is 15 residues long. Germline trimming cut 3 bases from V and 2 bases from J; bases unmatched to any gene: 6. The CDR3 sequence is CASSWGTSPTYEQYF. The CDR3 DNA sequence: TGTGCCAGCAGCTGGGGGACTAGCCCTACCTACGAGCAGTACTTC.

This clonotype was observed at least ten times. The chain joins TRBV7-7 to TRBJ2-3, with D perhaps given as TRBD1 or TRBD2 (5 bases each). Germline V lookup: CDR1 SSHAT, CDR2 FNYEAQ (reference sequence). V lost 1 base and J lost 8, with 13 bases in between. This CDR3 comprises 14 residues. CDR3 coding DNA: TGTGCCAGCAGCTTAGGAGGGGCTGGTGGTACGCAGTATTTT. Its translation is CASSLGGAGGTQYF.

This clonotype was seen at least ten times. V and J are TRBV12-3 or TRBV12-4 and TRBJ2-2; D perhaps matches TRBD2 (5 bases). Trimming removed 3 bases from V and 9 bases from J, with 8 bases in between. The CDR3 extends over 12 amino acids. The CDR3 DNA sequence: TGTGCCAGCAGTTTGGGAGTACGGGAGCTGTTTTTT. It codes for CASSLGVRELFF.

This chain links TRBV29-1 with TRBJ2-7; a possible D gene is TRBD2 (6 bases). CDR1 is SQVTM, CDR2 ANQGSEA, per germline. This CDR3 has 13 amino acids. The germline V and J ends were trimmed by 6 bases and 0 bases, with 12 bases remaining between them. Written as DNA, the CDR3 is TGCAGCGTGTGGGAGGACTACTCCTACGAGCAGTACTTC. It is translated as CSVWEDYSYEQYF.

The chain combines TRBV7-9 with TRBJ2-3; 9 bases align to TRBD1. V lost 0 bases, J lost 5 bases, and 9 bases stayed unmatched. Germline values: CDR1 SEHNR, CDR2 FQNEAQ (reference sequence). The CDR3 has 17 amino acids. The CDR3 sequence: CASSLAGTGGLGDTQYF. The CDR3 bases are TGTGCCAGCAGCTTAGCCGGAACAGGGGGCCTTGGAGATACGCAGTATTTT.

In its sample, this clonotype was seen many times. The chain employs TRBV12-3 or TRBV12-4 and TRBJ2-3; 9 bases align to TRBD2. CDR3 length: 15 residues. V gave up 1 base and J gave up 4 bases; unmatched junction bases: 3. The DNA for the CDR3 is TGTGCCAGCAGTTTAGGCGGGGGGGCCCCAGATACGCAGTATTTT. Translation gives CASSLGGGAPDTQYF.